This T cell receptor (beta chain) emerged from a study of human T cells and chemical hapten exposure. The overall study: Minor volume differences among pooled libraries chiefly drove per-sample TCR yield variation. General study findings and limits: TCRs above 1 in 1000 frequency did not change with DPC sensitization.

TCRdb itself ran the RACE reads through MiXCR, one entry per CDR3 protein. Of 85,000 or so distinct CDR3 sequences detected, roughly a tenth appear once; the ten largest clones hold roughly 4.2%. CDR1 and CDR2 from the germline V gene are MNHEY and SMNVEV (reference sequence). The germline V and J ends were trimmed by 6 bases and 1 base, with 9 bases remaining between them. There are 13 residues in the CDR3. The time point: patch test 1, 2 weeks after DPC sensitization. The treatment denotes: therapeutic diphenylcyclopropenone sensitization with weekly scalp DPC. This clonotype was found many times. Its antigen is unknown.

The clonotype originates from a woman between 50 and 59 years old with alopecia areata. Some clones in this sample may be carry-over from other donors' samples. The V and J genes are TRBV27 and TRBJ1-2; D is possibly TRBD1 (6 bases). The specimen comprised whole blood, sampled in connection with sensitization to the hapten diphenylcyclopropenone (DPC). The CDR3 here is CASSGQFNYGYTF. DNA of the CDR3: TGTGCCAGCAGCGGACAGTTTAACTATGGCTACACCTTC.